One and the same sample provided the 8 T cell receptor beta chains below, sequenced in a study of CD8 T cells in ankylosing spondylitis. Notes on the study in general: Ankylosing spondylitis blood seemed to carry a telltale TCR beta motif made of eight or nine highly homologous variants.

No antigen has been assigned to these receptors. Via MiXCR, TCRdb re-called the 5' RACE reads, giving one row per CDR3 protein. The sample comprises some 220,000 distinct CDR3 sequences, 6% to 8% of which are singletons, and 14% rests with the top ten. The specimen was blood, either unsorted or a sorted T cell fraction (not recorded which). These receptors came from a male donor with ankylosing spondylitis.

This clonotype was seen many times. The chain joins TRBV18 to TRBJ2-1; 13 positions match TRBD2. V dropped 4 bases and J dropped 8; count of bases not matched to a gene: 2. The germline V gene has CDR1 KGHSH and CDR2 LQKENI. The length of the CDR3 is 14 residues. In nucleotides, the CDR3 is TGTGCCAGCTCACGAGGACTAGCGGGAGATGAGCAGTTCTTC. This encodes CASSRGLAGDEQFF.

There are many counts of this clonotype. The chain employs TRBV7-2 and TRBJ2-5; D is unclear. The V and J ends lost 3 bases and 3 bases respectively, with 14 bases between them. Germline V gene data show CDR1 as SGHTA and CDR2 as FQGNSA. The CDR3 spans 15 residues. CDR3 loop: CASSFIGAKEETQYF. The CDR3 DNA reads TGTGCCAGCAGCTTTATTGGCGCGAAGGAAGAGACCCAGTACTTC.

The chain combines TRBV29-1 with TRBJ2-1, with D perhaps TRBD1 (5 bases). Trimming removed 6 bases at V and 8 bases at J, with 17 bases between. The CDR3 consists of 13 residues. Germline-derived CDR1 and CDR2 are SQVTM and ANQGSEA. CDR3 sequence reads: CSVAGMGRDEQFF. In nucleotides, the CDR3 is TGCAGCGTCGCAGGGATGGGCAGGGATGAGCAGTTCTTC.

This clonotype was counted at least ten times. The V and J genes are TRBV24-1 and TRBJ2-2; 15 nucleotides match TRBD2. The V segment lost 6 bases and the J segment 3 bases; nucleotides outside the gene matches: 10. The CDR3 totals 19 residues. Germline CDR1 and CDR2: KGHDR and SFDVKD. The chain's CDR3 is CATSKKRTSGRVHTGELFF. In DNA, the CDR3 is TGTGCCACCAGTAAAAAGAGGACTAGCGGGAGGGTCCACACCGGGGAGCTGTTTTTT.

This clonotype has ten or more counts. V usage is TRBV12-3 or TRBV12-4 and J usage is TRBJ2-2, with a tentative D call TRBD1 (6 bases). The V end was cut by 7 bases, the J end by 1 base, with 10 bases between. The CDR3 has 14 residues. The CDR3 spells CASIRGGNTGELFF. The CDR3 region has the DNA TGTGCCAGCATCAGGGGCGGGAACACCGGGGAGCTGTTTTTT.

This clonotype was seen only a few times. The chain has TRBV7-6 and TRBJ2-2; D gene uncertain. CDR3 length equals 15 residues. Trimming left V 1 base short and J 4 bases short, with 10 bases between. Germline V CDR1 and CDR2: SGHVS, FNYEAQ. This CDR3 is CASSLGTRSTGELFF. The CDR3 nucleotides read TGTGCCAGCAGCTTAGGTACACGGTCCACCGGGGAGCTGTTTTTT. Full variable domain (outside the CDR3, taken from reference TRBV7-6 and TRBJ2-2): GAGVSQSPRYKVTKRGQDVALRCDPISGHVSLYWYRQALGQGPEFLTYFNYEAQQDKSGLPNDRFSAERPEGSISTLTIQRTEQRDSAMYRCASSLGTRSTGELFFGEGSRLTVL.

The CDR3 coding sequence is TGCGCCAGCAGCCAACACGCGGTGGAAAAGGGCCGAATGAACACTGAAGCTTTCTTT. Translated: CASSQHAVEKGRMNTEAFF. The rearrangement joins TRBV4-3 to TRBJ1-1; D not resolved. The germline V and J ends were trimmed by 2 bases and 0 bases, with 22 bases remaining between them. The germline V gene encodes CDR1 LGHNA and CDR2 YSLEER. The CDR3 has 19 amino acids.

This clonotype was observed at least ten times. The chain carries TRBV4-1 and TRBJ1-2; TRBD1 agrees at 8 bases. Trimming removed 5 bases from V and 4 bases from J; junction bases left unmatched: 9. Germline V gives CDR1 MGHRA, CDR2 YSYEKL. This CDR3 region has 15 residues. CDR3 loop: CASSAQDRASYGYTF. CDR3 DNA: TGCGCCAGCAGCGCCCAGGACAGGGCGAGCTATGGCTACACCTTC.